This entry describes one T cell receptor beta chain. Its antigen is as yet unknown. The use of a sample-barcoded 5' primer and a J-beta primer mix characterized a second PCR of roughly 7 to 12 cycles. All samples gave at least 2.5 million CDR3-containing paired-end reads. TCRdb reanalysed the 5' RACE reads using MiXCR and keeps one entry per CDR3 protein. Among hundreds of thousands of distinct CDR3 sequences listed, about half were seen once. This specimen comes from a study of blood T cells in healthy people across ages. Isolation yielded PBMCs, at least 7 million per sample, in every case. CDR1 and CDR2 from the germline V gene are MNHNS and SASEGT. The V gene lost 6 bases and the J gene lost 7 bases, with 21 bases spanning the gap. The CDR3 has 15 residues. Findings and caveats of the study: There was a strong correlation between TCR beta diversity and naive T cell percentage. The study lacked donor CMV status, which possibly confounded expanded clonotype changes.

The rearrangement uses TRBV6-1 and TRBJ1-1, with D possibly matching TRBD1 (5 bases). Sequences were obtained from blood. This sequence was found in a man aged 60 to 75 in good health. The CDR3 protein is CASRGQSAGRIEAFF. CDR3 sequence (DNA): TGTGCCAGCAGAGGTCAGTCCGCAGGGAGGATTGAAGCTTTCTTT.